This entry lists 7 T cell receptor beta chains sequenced from one sample in a study of shared clonotypes between healthy human individuals. Sequencing was performed with immunoSEQ multiplex PCR; in TCRdb, only in-frame clones are kept and a portion is missing. Of 2 million to 2.5 million clones listed, more than 85% are singletons. What was sequenced was naive CD4+ T cells from PBMCs. Noted subset: CD45RA+ positively selected. These receptors were collected from a man aged 18 to 30 in good health. Some clones in this sample may be carry-over from other donors' samples.

This rearrangement joins TRBV15 to TRBJ2-1, with a possible D match to TRBD2 (6 bases). Between the trimmed V and J ends, which lost 5 bases and 10 bases, there was a span of 21 bases. CDR3 length equals 15 residues. Germline V gene lookup returns CDR1 LNHNV and CDR2 YYDKDF (reference sequence). The CDR3 spells CATSGGTPIYKEQFF. The CDR3 region has the DNA TGTGCCACCAGCGGCGGGACTCCAATCTATAAGGAGCAGTTCTTC.

This chain connects TRBV6-5 to TRBJ2-1, with 7 bases that match TRBD1. Germline CDR1 MNHEY, CDR2 SVGAGI. The trim removed 6 bases at V and 4 bases at J, leaving 6 bases unmatched. CDR3 length: 14 amino acids. CDR3 region: CASRKRQGYNEQFF. CDR3 nucleotides: TGTGCCAGCAGAAAGAGACAGGGTTACAATGAGCAGTTCTTC.

This clone was seen once. V is TRBV5-1 and J is TRBJ2-1; TRBD2 is a possible D gene (6 bases). V gave up 4 bases and J gave up 3 bases, with 11 bases separating them. This CDR3 is built from 14 residues. The V gene's germline CDR1 is SGHRS and CDR2 YFSETQ. The CDR3 DNA sequence: TGCGCCAGCAGCCGCGGGGACGACTACAATGAGCAGTTCTTC. As protein: CASSRGDDYNEQFF.

About this clone itself: This may be a read error, as it is one base from a much larger clone. DNA for the CDR3: TGTGCCAGCAGCGTCAGCGGGAGCTCCTACAATGAGCAGTTCTTC. It yields the protein CASSVSGSSYNEQFF. V usage is TRBV7-8 and J usage is TRBJ2-1; 8 nucleotides match TRBD2. Trimming at V came to 5 bases and at J to 0 bases, leaving 3 bases not matched to a gene. Per the germline V gene, CDR1 is SGHVS and CDR2 is FQNEAQ. The CDR3 covers 15 residues.

The chain carries TRBV14 and TRBJ2-3; D remains unclear. The CDR3 covers 11 residues. Trimming took off 5 bases at V and 0 bases at J, with 0 bases between the two ends. Germline V gene sequence: CDR1 SGHDN, CDR2 FVKESK. This chain's CDR3 is CASSSTDTQYF. The DNA of the CDR3 is TGTGCCAGCAGCAGCACAGATACGCAGTATTTT.

The V and J genes are TRBV5-1 and TRBJ2-7; D is possibly TRBD1 or TRBD2 (5 bases each). The CDR3 is 16 residues long. The germline CDR1 and CDR2 sequences are SGHRS and YFSETQ. Trimming cost V 1 base and J 4 bases, with 18 bases left between them. CDR3: CASSLRFGGSGYEQYF. The CDR3, as DNA: TGCGCCAGCAGCTTGAGGTTTGGGGGAAGTGGATACGAGCAGTACTTC.

In the case of this clone: Other DNA sequences in this sample translate to the same CDR3. V usage is TRBV19 and J usage is TRBJ1-1; D possibly corresponds to TRBD1 (5 bases). The germline V gene encodes CDR1 LNHDA and CDR2 SQIVND (reference sequence). The V end was cut by 6 bases, the J end by 0 bases, with 11 bases between. The length of the CDR3 is 14 residues. The chain's CDR3 is CASSPTVMNTEAFF. The CDR3 DNA reads TGTGCCAGTAGCCCGACAGTCATGAACACTGAAGCTTTCTTT.